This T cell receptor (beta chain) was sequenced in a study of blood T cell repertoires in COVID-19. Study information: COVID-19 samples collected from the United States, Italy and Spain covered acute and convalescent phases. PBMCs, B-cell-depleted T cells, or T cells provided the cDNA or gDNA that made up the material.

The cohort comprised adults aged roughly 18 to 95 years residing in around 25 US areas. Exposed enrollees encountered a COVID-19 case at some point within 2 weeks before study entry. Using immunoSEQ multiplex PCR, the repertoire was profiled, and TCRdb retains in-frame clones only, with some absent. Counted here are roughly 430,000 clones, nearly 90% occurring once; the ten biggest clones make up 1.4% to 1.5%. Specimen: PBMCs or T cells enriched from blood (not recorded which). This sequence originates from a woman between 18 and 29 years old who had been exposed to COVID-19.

This chain's CDR3 is CASSQAGGAYGKLFF. In DNA form, the CDR3 reads TGTGCCAGCAGTCAAGCAGGAGGGGCGTACGGAAAACTGTTTTTT. The chain couples TRBV28 to TRBJ1-4; D might be TRBD1 (5 bases). Germline V gene data show CDR1 as MDHEN and CDR2 as SYDVKM. V was shortened by 5 bases and J by 10 bases, with 20 bases between the two germline ends. The CDR3 extends over 15 amino acids.